This T cell receptor (beta chain) was retrieved from a study of cytomegalovirus exposure and HLA in healthy donors. The study, taken as a whole, reports: The classifier reportedly diagnosed cytomegalovirus status with high sensitivity and specificity.

This clone was detected once. The antigen is unknown. Germline V gene lookup returns CDR1 MNHEY and CDR2 SVGAGI. The CDR3 sequence is 13 residues long. V was cut by 7 bases and J by 2 bases, with 8 bases left in between. PCR involved 60 Vbeta and 13 Jbeta primers. Data came from immunoSEQ multiplex PCR; TCRdb stores just in-frame clones and leaves some out. The sample lists about 89,000 clones, approximately 81% seen once, with 7.4% in the top ten. The clonotype comes from a man aged 35 to 55 in good health and CMV-seropositive. The sample was PBMCs. The chain carries TRBV6-5 and TRBJ2-2; D not certain. The CDR3 sequence is CASKAENTGELFF. The CDR3 DNA reads TGTGCCAGCAAGGCGGAAAACACCGGGGAGCTGTTTTTT.